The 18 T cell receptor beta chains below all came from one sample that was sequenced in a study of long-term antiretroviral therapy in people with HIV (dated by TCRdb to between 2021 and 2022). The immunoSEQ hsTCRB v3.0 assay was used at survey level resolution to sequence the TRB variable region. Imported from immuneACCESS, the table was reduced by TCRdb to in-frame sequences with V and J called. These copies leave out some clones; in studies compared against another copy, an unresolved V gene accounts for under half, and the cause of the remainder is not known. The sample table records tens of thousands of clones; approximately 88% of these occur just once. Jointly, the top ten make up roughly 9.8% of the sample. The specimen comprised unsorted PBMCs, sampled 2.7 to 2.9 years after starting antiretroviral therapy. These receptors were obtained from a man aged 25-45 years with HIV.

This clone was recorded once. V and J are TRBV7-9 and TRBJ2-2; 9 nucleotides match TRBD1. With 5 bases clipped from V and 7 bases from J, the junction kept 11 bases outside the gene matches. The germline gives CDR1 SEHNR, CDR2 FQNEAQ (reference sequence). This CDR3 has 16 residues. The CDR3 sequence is CASSQRTGVKFGELFF. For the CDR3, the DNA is TGTGCCAGCAGCCAGAGGACAGGGGTAAAATTCGGGGAGCTGTTTTTT.

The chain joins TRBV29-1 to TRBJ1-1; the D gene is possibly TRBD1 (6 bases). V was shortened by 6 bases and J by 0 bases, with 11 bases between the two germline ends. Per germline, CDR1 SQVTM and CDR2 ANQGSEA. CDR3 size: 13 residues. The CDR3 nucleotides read TGCAGCGTAACCACAGGGATGAACACTGAAGCTTTCTTT. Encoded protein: CSVTTGMNTEAFF.

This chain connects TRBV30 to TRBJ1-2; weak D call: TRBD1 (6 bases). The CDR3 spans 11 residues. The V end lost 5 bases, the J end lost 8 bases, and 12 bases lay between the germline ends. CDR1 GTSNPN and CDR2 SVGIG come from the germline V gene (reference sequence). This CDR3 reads CAWDGGGGYTF. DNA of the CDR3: TGTGCCTGGGACGGGGGCGGCGGCTACACCTTC.

CDR3: CASGRTGDGANVLTF. Here the CDR3 DNA reads TGCGCCAGCGGAAGGACAGGGGACGGGGCCAACGTCCTGACTTTC. The chain recombines TRBV5-1 with TRBJ2-6; TRBD1 matches 9 bases. The CDR3 loop spans 15 amino acids. Losses at the gene ends were 7 bases for V and 4 bases for J; bases not matched to a gene: 6. The germline CDR1 and CDR2 sequences are SGHRS and YFSETQ. Variable domain in full (rest from reference TRBV5-1 and TRBJ2-6): KAGVTQTPRYLIKTRGQQVTLSCSPISGHRSVSWYQQTPGQGLQFLFEYFSETQRNKGNFPGRFSGRQFSNSRSEMNVSTLELGDSALYLCASGRTGDGANVLTFGAGSRLTVL.

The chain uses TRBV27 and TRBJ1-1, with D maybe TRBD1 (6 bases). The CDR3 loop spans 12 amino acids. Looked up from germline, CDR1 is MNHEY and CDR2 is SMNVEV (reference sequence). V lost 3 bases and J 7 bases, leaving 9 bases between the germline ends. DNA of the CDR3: TGTGCCAGCAGTTTCAGGGGAGGTGAAGCTTTCTTT. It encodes CASSFRGGEAFF.

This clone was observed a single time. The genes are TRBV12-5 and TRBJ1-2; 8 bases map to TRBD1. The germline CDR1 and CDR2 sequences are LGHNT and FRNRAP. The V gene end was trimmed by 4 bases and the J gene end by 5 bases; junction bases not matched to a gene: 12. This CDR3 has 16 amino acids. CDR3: CASGWVGAGGGYGYTF. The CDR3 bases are TGTGCTAGTGGTTGGGTCGGGGCAGGGGGCGGATATGGCTACACCTTC.

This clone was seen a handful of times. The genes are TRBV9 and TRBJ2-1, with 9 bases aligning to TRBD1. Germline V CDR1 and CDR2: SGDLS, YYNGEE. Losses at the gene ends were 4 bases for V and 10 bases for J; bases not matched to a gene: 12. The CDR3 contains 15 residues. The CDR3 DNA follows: TGTGCCAGCAGCCCCCGGGACAGGGTAGCTGGGGAGCAGTTCTTC. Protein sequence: CASSPRDRVAGEQFF.

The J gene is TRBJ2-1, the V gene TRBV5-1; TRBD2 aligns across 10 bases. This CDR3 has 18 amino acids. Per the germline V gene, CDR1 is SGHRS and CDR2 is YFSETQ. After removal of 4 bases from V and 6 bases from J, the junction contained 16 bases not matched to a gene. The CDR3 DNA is TGCGCCAGCAGCCTCAAGGTAGCGGGGGGCCTAACGGGCAATGAGCAGTTCTTC. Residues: CASSLKVAGGLTGNEQFF. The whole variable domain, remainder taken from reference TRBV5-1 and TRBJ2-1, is KAGVTQTPRYLIKTRGQQVTLSCSPISGHRSVSWYQQTPGQGLQFLFEYFSETQRNKGNFPGRFSGRQFSNSRSEMNVSTLELGDSALYLCASSLKVAGGLTGNEQFFGPGTRLTVL.

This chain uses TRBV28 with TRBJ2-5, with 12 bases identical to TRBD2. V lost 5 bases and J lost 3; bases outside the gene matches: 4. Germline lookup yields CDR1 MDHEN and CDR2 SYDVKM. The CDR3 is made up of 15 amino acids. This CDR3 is CASSKRTSGEETQYF. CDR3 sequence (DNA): TGTGCCAGCAGTAAGCGGACTAGCGGGGAAGAGACCCAGTACTTC.

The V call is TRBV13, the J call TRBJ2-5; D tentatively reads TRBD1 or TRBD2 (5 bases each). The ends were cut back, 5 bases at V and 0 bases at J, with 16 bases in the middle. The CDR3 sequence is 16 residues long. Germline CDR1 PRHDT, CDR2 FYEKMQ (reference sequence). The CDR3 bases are TGTGCCAGCAGCCCCGGGACGACGAAATACCAAGAGACCCAGTACTTC. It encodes CASSPGTTKYQETQYF.

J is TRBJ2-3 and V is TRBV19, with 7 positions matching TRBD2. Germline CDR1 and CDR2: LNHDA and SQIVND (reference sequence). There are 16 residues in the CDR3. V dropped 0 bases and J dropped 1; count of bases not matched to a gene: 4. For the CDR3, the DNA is TGTGCCAGTAGTATAGACAGGACTAGACGCACAGATACGCAGTATTTT. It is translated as CASSIDRTRRTDTQYF.

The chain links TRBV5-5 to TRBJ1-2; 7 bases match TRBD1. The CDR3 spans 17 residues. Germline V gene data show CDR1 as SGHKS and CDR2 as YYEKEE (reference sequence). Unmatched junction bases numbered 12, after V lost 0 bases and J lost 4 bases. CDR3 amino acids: CASSLEPTGKSSYGYTF. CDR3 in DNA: TGTGCCAGCAGCTTGGAGCCGACAGGGAAATCATCCTATGGCTACACCTTC.

The CDR3 DNA reads TGTGCCACCAGCAGAGCCGGGAGTTTATCCGGGGAGCTGTTTTTT. It translates to CATSRAGSLSGELFF. The chain carries TRBV15 and TRBJ2-2, with D tentatively TRBD2 (6 bases). The CDR3 length is 15 residues. V gave up 1 base and J gave up 6 bases, with 12 bases separating them. From germline, CDR1 is LNHNV and CDR2 YYDKDF (reference sequence).

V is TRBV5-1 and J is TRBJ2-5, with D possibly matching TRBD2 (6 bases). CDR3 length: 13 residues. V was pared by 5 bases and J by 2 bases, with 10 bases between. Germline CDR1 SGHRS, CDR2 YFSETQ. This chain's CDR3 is CASSMTSQETQYF. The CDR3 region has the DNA TGCGCCAGCAGTATGACTAGTCAAGAGACCCAGTACTTC.

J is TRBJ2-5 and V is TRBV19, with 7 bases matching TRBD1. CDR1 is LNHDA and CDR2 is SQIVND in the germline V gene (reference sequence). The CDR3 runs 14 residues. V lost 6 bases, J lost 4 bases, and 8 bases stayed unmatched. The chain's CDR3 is CASRPGQLLETQYF. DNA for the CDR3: TGTGCCAGTAGACCGGGACAGTTACTAGAGACCCAGTACTTC.

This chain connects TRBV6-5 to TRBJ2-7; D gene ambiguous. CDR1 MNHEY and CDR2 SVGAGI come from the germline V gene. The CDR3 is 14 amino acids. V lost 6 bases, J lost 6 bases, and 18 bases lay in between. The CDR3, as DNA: TGTGCCAGCAGCGTGCAGTCTGGGCACCTCGAGCAGTACTTC. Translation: CASSVQSGHLEQYF.

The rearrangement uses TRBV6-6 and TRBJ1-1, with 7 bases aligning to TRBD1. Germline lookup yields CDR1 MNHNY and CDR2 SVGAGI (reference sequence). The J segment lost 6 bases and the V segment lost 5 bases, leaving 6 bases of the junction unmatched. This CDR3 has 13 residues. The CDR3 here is CASSRQGEAEAFF. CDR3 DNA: TGTGCCAGCAGTAGACAGGGTGAGGCTGAAGCTTTCTTT.

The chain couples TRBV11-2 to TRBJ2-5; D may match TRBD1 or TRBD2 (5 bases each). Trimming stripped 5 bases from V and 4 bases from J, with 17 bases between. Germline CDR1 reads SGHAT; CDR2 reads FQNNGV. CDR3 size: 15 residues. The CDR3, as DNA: TGTGCCAGCAGCCGCACCCGTGGGGGATCAGAGACCCAGTACTTC. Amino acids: CASSRTRGGSETQYF.